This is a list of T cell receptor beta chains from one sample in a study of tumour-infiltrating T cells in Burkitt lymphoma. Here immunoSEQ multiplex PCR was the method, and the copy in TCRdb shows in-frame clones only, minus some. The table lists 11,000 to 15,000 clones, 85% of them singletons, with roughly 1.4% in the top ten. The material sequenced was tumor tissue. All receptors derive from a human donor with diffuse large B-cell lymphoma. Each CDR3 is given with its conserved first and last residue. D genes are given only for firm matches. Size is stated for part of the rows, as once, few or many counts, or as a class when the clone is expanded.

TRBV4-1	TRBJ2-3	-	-	TGCGCCAGCAGCCAAGATGGGGCGGGGGCACCTTTCACAGATACGCAGTATTTT	CASSQDGAGAPFTDTQYF
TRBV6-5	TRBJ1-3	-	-	TGTGCCAGCAGCCAGACAGGTACGGCTGGAAACACCATATATTTT	CASSQTGTAGNTIYF
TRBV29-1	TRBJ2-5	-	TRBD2	TGCAGCGTCTACCGGGGGGTCCAAGAGACCCAGTACTTC	CSVYRGVQETQYF
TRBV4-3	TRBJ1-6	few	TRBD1	TGCGCCAGCAGCCACCTGGGACAGGGGGCTGATTCACCCCTCCACTTT	CASSHLGQGADSPLHF
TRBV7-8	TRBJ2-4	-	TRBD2	TGTGCCAGCAGCTTAGGAGTAGCGGGTGGCCAGTACTTC	CASSLGVAGGQYF
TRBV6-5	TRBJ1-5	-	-	TGTGCCAGCAGTCTAGGGGGGGACAATCAGCCCCAGCATTTT	CASSLGGDNQPQHF
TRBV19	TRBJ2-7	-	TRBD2	TGTGCCAGTAGTATAATGGCGGGGGGGCCTCCCCGCGAGCAGTACTTC	CASSIMAGGPPREQYF
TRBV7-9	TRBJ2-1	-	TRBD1	TGTGCCAGCAGCTTACGGGACAGGGACCCCAATGAGCAGTTCTTC	CASSLRDRDPNEQFF
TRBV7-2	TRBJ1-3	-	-	TGTGCCAGCAGCTTTCTAACCCAGAGCTCTGGAAACACCATATATTTT	CASSFLTQSSGNTIYF
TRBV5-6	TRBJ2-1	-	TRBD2	TGTGCCAGCAGACCCGGACTAGCGGATTACAATGAGCAGTTCTTC	CASRPGLADYNEQFF
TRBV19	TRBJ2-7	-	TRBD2	TGTGCCACATCATGGGCTAGCGGGGATACCTACGAGCAGTACTTC	CATSWASGDTYEQYF
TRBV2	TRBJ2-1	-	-	TGTGCCAGCAGCTTGACAGAATACAATGAGCAGTTCTTC	CASSLTEYNEQFF
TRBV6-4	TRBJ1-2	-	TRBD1	TGTGCCAGCAGCCCCGGGACAGGGAACTATGGCTACACCTTC	CASSPGTGNYGYTF
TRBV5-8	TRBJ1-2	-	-	TGTGCCAGCAGCCCACAACCGGGGGGTAACTATGGCTACACCTTC	CASSPQPGGNYGYTF